The following is a T cell receptor (beta chain) sequence with its context. Its target antigen remains unknown. Base qualities were left out, and no much larger clone turns up one base away. CDR1 is given as SGHDN and CDR2 as FVKESK, both from the germline V gene. V is cut by 0 bases and J by 6 bases, and the space between the germline ends is 11 bases. Inclusive of the bounding cysteine and phenylalanine, the CDR3 is 14 residues long. The DNA shown is the 42-base CDR3, in frame from base 1. Receptors were amplified or captured by the immunoSEQ multiplex PCR assay. The table comes from immuneACCESS by way of TCRdb, which keeps in-frame sequences with V and J called. Part of the clones is missing from these tables; in studies checked, under half for an unresolved V gene and the rest for unknown reasons. The sample table records about 87,000 clones; around 86% of these occur just once. The ten largest clones capture 16% of the sample.

In this study, focal radiation therapy paired with CTLA-4 blockade (ipilimumab) was tested in patients who had chemo-refractory metastatic non-small-cell lung cancer. The data were taken from a study of radiotherapy plus CTLA-4 blockade in lung cancer (dated by TCRdb to the late 2010s). With regard to the full study: Objective responses occurred in roughly 19% of enrolled patients, and less than 35% achieved disease control.

General findings and caveats noted by the study authors: TCR clones derived from tumors expanded in peripheral blood after treatment with radiotherapy and ipilimumab. The strongest predictors of response were reported to be early dynamic shifts in blood T cell clones along with a rise in serum interferon-beta following radiation.

This receptor was obtained from a human donor with non-small cell lung cancer that progressed on radiotherapy plus ipilimumab. The sequence is built from TRBV14 and TRBJ2-5; the D gene lacks a confident call. Sequences were derived from peripheral blood, sampled from a patient treated with radiotherapy plus ipilimumab. The sequence in DNA is TGTGCCAGCAGCCAAGATGCAGATAAGAAGACCCAGTACTTC. This translates into CASSQDADKKTQYF.